This entry features one TCR beta chain sequence. The CDR3 runs to 13 residues. Trimming removed 4 bases at V and 7 bases at J, with 13 bases between. CDR1 and CDR2 (germline): SGHAT, FQNNGV. Profiled with immunoSEQ multiplex PCR; TCRdb holds only in-frame clones, not every one. The profile shows 130,000 or so clones, around four fifths of them singletons. The sample comes from a study of blood T cell repertoires in COVID-19. The chain links TRBV11-2 to TRBJ1-1, with D unresolved. The receptor comes from a human donor in a cohort sampled during active COVID-19. Sample: peripheral blood. CDR3 protein: CASSSATRDEAFF. The CDR3 nucleotides are TGTGCCAGCAGCTCGGCGACAAGAGATGAAGCTTTCTTT.